This TCR beta chain was identified in a study of OX40 agonist ivuxolimab in advanced cancers. Using immunoSEQ multiplex PCR, the repertoire was profiled, and TCRdb retains in-frame clones only, with some absent. Here the sample spans about 90,000 clones, roughly 93% being singletons. Of note for this clone: Its antigen remains unknown.

Germline CDR1 is MDHEN and CDR2 is SYDVKM. Trimming cost V 6 bases and J 0 bases, with 6 bases left between them. CDR3 length: 14 residues. Points from the study as a whole: Certain nonresponding patients likewise had low normalized T-cell clonal expansion. Patients with a partial response at 0.1-3.0 mg/kg had among the lowest clonal expansion.

The source was CD4+ or CD8+ T cells sorted from blood, collected in a trial of the OX40 agonist ivuxolimab. The chain recombines TRBV28 with TRBJ2-6; D uncertain. The sequence came from an adult with an advanced solid tumor such as melanoma, head and neck, liver or kidney cancer. CDR3 amino acids: CASSLSSGANVLTF. In DNA, the CDR3 is TGTGCCAGCAGCCTTAGCTCTGGGGCCAACGTCCTGACTTTC.